Listed here are 7 T cell receptor beta chains from one sample, sequenced in a study of blood T cells in healthy people across ages. Primers used in a second PCR of about 7 to 12 cycles were a sample-barcoded 5' primer and a J-beta primer mix. From the 5' RACE reads, TCRdb called clonotypes with MiXCR, one entry per CDR3 protein. The table includes 540,000 or so distinct CDR3 sequences, 27% detected once. Sequenced: blood. These receptors were collected from a woman in her seventies in good health.

This clonotype has just a few counts. The final CDR3 position lacks the conserved phenylalanine or tryptophan, pointing to a likely read error. The chain combines TRBV6-6 with TRBJ1-2; D is possibly TRBD1 (6 bases). The CDR3 sequence is 15 residues long. V lost 2 bases to trimming and J lost 5 bases, with 15 bases between them. The V gene's germline CDR1 is MNHNY and CDR2 SVGAGI (reference sequence). The CDR3 bases are TGTGCCAGCAGTTACGGCGGGGGGCCCCCATATGGCTACACCCTC. It is translated as CASSYGGGPPYGYTL.

The rearrangement joins TRBV12-3 or TRBV12-4 to TRBJ1-1; 7 bases align to TRBD1. Trimming removed 5 bases from V and 1 base from J; junction bases left unmatched: 10. The CDR3 has 16 amino acids. The CDR3 spells CASSLTGVRSNTEAFF. For the CDR3, the DNA is TGTGCCAGCAGTCTTACAGGGGTGAGGTCGAACACTGAAGCTTTCTTT.

This clonotype was seen a few times. The rearrangement joins TRBV5-1 to TRBJ1-4; a possible D gene is TRBD1 (6 bases). Germline V gene sequence: CDR1 SGHRS, CDR2 YFSETQ. CDR3 length: 15 amino acids. The V and J ends lost 5 bases and 7 bases respectively, with 18 bases between them. The CDR3 sequence: CASSLTGTRGEKLFF. The CDR3 bases are TGCGCCAGCAGTTTAACCGGGACCAGGGGTGAAAAACTGTTTTTT.

The chain employs TRBV7-9 and TRBJ1-2; D is possibly TRBD1 (6 bases). Between the trimmed V and J ends, which lost 0 bases and 6 bases, there was a span of 11 bases. Germline V CDR1 and CDR2: SEHNR, FQNEAQ (reference sequence). The length of the CDR3 is 14 residues. CDR3 sequence: CASSLAGGFDGYTF. CDR3 sequence (DNA): TGTGCCAGCAGCTTAGCAGGGGGGTTTGATGGCTACACCTTC. Drawing the rest from reference TRBV7-9 and TRBJ1-2, the complete variable domain is DTGVSQNPRHKITKRGQNVTFRCDPISEHNRLYWYRQTLGQGPEFLTYFQNEAQLEKSRLLSDRFSAERPKGSFSTLEIQRTEQGDSAMYLCASSLAGGFDGYTFGSGTRLTVV.

The rearrangement links TRBV2 to TRBJ2-3; D perhaps matches TRBD1 (5 bases). V was pared by 5 bases and J by 14 bases, with 17 bases between. This CDR3 is 12 amino acids long. Germline V CDR1 and CDR2: SNHLY, FYNNEI. The CDR3 region is CASSFDRGVRYF. In DNA form, the CDR3 reads TGTGCCAGCAGTTTCGACAGAGGCGTTCGGTATTTT.

V usage is TRBV7-9 and J usage is TRBJ2-1, with D tentatively TRBD2 (7 bases). The germline V gene has CDR1 SEHNR and CDR2 FQNEAQ (reference sequence). CDR3 length: 16 residues. The germline V and J ends were trimmed by 5 bases and 7 bases, with 21 bases remaining between them. This CDR3 is CASSRGQGGPYNEQFF. CDR3 in DNA: TGTGCCAGCAGCCGGGGGCAGGGAGGGCCGTATAATGAGCAGTTCTTC.

Ten or more counts support this clonotype. The rearrangement joins TRBV18 to TRBJ2-2; no firm D call. The CDR3 totals 15 residues. CDR1 and CDR2 from the germline V gene are KGHSH and LQKENI. V shed 2 bases and J shed 3 bases, with 10 bases lying between them. CDR3 loop: CASSPMAQHTGELFF. The CDR3 DNA follows: TGTGCCAGCTCACCAATGGCACAGCACACCGGGGAGCTGTTTTTT.